This entry describes one T cell receptor beta chain. Its matching antigen is unknown. The germline V gene has CDR1 SGHRS and CDR2 YFSETQ. The CDR3 extends over 14 amino acids. Deletions cut 2 bases from V and 9 bases from J, with 12 bases between. The entry originates in a study of T cells in localized non-small cell lung cancer. Study-wide findings and caveats: Longer overall survival accompanied higher blood T cell density. Uninvolved adjacent lung, not tumor, had the highest T cell clonality. Appearing in adjacent lung were a median roughly 60 of the top 100 tumor clones. Heterogeneity is still possible, as just one tumor region was sequenced.

Produced via immunoSEQ multiplex PCR; TCRdb's table is partial and in-frame only. The profile shows about 60,000 clones, about 90% of them singletons. Specimen: peripheral blood, collected before any cancer treatment. The origin of this receptor is a woman between 35 and 70 years old with stage I lung adenocarcinoma. V and J are TRBV5-1 and TRBJ1-6, with a tentative D call TRBD1 (6 bases). The DNA of the CDR3 is TGCGCCAGCAGCTTTGAGACAGGATTTTCACCCCTCCACTTT. Amino acid sequence: CASSFETGFSPLHF. Drawing the rest from reference TRBV5-1 and TRBJ1-6, the complete variable domain is KAGVTQTPRYLIKTRGQQVTLSCSPISGHRSVSWYQQTPGQGLQFLFEYFSETQRNKGNFPGRFSGRQFSNSRSEMNVSTLELGDSALYLCASSFETGFSPLHFGNGTRLTVT.